The source of this T cell receptor (beta chain) is a study of blood T cell repertoires in COVID-19. Overall study context: Samples came from the United States, Italy and Spain, spanning acute and convalescent COVID-19. PBMCs, B-cell-depleted T cells, or T cells were the source of the cDNA or gDNA that made up the material.

In the original processing: Scientists estimated how many nucleated cells there were by amplifying reference gene primers. Assay used: immunoSEQ multiplex PCR; TCRdb lists only in-frame clones, some missing. V and J calls plus clone size are reproduced from that table; the DNA served to infer D and trimming. The table lists 150,000 to 200,000 clones, about 89% of them singletons. Trimming removed 5 bases from V and 6 bases from J, with 17 bases in between. This CDR3 has 14 residues. Germline CDR1 is SGHAT and CDR2 is FQNNGV. Sequenced sample: peripheral blood. This receptor was identified in a man aged 55 to 69 with acute or convalescent COVID-19. The chain combines TRBV11-2 with TRBJ2-7; D is possibly TRBD1 (5 bases). The CDR3 coding sequence is TGTGCCAGCAGCGCAGCCCACAGGTCCCTCGAGCAGTACTTC. It yields the protein CASSAAHRSLEQYF.